Presented here are 23 T cell receptor beta chains from one specimen sequenced in a study of human T cells and chemical hapten exposure (dated by TCRdb to the early 2020s). Libraries came from RACE. Instrument used: NextSeq 500. The public reads were reprocessed in TCRdb via fastp at Q25 and MiXCR, keeping in-frame beta chains. All rows with the same CDR3 protein become a single entry with the most common DNA and genes. This sample is represented by about 80,000 distinct CDR3 sequences; roughly a tenth of them were singletons. The top ten clones comprise around 2.5% of the sample. The time point label, as the study defines it: patch test 2, 6 weeks after DPC sensitization. This specimen's treatment or condition label, per the study, means: therapeutic diphenylcyclopropenone sensitization with weekly scalp DPC. The sequences come from whole blood, collected in connection with sensitization to the hapten diphenylcyclopropenone (DPC). These TCRs come from a woman younger than 45 with alopecia areata. Some clones in this sample may be carry-over from other donors' samples.

This clonotype was observed a few times. The genes are TRBV4-2 and TRBJ1-1, with D hard to call. Germline V gives CDR1 LGHNA, CDR2 YNFKEQ. Trimming took 3 bases from V and 8 from J, leaving 13 bases between them. CDR3 size: 13 residues. This chain's CDR3 is CASSHLNSEEAFF. CDR3 DNA sequence: TGTGCCAGCAGCCACCTTAACTCGGAAGAAGCTTTCTTT.

V usage is TRBV7-2 and J usage is TRBJ1-1; 7 bases agree with TRBD1. Trimming cost V 4 bases and J 0 bases; bases outside gene matches: 23. From germline, CDR1 is SGHTA and CDR2 FQGNSA. CDR3 length equals 21 residues. DNA for the CDR3: TGTGCCAGCAGCTCAGGTACGATTGACAGGGTCCCTCCCACGATGAACACTGAAGCTTTCTTT. Its translation: CASSSGTIDRVPPTMNTEAFF.

This clonotype was seen repeatedly, ten times or more. The chain uses TRBV29-1 and TRBJ1-2, with D unresolved. The CDR3 sequence is 10 residues long. Trimming removed 4 bases from V and 7 bases from J, with 7 bases in between. The germline V gene encodes CDR1 SQVTM and CDR2 ANQGSEA. The CDR3 DNA is TGCAGCGTTGGCACCGGTGGCTACACCTTC. Its protein product is CSVGTGGYTF.

There are many counts of this clonotype. The gene calls are TRBV30 and TRBJ2-3, with D unresolved. Trimming cost V 5 bases and J 2 bases, with 5 bases left between them. This CDR3 comprises 11 residues. Germline V CDR1 and CDR2: GTSNPN, SVGIG (reference sequence). CDR3 in amino acids: CAWGLTDTQYF. The CDR3 DNA is TGTGCCTGGGGGCTCACAGATACGCAGTATTTT. Filled out from reference TRBV30 and TRBJ2-3, the complete variable domain reads SQTIHQWPATLVQPVGSPLSLECTVEGTSNPNLYWYRQAAGRGLQLLFYSVGIGQISSEVPQNLSASRPQDRQFILSSKKLLLSDSGFYLCAWGLTDTQYFGPGTRLTVL.

This clonotype showed up many times. CDR3 amino acids: CSVAGGRNEQFF. CDR3 DNA sequence: TGCAGCGTTGCCGGGGGCCGGAATGAGCAGTTCTTC. This chain joins TRBV29-1 and TRBJ2-1; D is possibly TRBD1 or TRBD2 (6 bases each). The CDR3 sequence is 12 residues long. Trimming removed 4 bases at V and 7 bases at J, with 11 bases between. Germline-derived CDR1 and CDR2 are SQVTM and ANQGSEA.

In this sample, this clonotype turned up a few times. The rearrangement links TRBV3-1 to TRBJ1-2; no clear D. Germline V gene sequence: CDR1 LGHDT, CDR2 YNNKEL (reference sequence). The CDR3 totals 13 residues. The V end was cut by 2 bases, the J end by 4 bases, with 8 bases between. The CDR3 sequence is CASSQMAAYGYTF. The CDR3 coding sequence is TGTGCCAGCAGCCAAATGGCAGCCTATGGCTACACCTTC.

This clonotype was seen at least ten times. The rearrangement links TRBV10-3 to TRBJ2-1; 12 bases are shared with TRBD2. The germline V gene encodes CDR1 ENHRY and CDR2 SYGVKD. V lost 5 bases and J lost 6; bases outside the gene matches: 8. The CDR3 runs 16 residues. CDR3 in amino acids: CAISITSGGRSNEQFF. The CDR3 nucleotides are TGTGCCATCAGTATTACTAGCGGGGGGAGATCCAATGAGCAGTTCTTC.

This clonotype was detected many times. The CDR3 reads CASSVGTLTGELFF. The CDR3 DNA reads as TGTGCCAGCAGCGTAGGGACTCTGACCGGGGAGCTGTTTTTT. The chain combines TRBV9 with TRBJ2-2; TRBD2 might be the D (5 bases). V was trimmed by 0 bases and J by 5 bases, leaving 8 bases between them. Germline loops: CDR1 SGDLS, CDR2 YYNGEE. This CDR3 is built from 14 residues.

This clonotype showed up just a few times. The chain employs TRBV10-1 and TRBJ2-7, with D uncertain. The CDR3 runs to 11 residues. V was cut by 2 bases and J by 6 bases, with 5 bases left in between. Germline V gene lookup returns CDR1 WNHNN and CDR2 SYGVQD (reference sequence). Here the CDR3 DNA reads TGCGCCAGCAGTGAGGAAGGCGAGCAGTACTTC. Amino acids: CASSEEGEQYF.

This clonotype has only a few counts. The chain uses TRBV29-1 and TRBJ2-2; D may be TRBD1 (5 bases). Trimming stripped 6 bases from V and 4 bases from J, with 9 bases between. The CDR3 has 12 amino acids. Germline V gene sequence: CDR1 SQVTM, CDR2 ANQGSEA. CDR3 DNA: TGCAGCGTCGGTGACAGCACCGGGGAGCTGTTTTTT. Its protein is CSVGDSTGELFF.

This clonotype was seen only a few times. The V call is TRBV20-1, the J call TRBJ1-4, with D uncertain. V lost 3 bases, J lost 8 bases, and 13 bases lay in between. This CDR3 has 13 amino acids. Germline V lookup: CDR1 DFQATT, CDR2 SNEGSKA (reference sequence). The DNA for the CDR3 is TGCAGTGCTAGCGGGTTAGGTCGGGAAAAACTGTTTTTT. Protein product: CSASGLGREKLFF.

This clonotype has ten or more counts. The genes are TRBV7-6 and TRBJ2-4, with 8 bases identical to TRBD1. CDR1 and CDR2 (germline): SGHVS, FNYEAQ. The V and J ends lost 5 bases and 8 bases, in that order; junction bases with no gene match: 11. There are 15 residues in the CDR3. Written as DNA, the CDR3 is TGTGCCAGCAGCCAGACTCCAGGACAGGGCCACATTCAGTACTTC. Its translation is CASSQTPGQGHIQYF. Complete variable domain (other parts from reference TRBV7-6 and TRBJ2-4): GAGVSQSPRYKVTKRGQDVALRCDPISGHVSLYWYRQALGQGPEFLTYFNYEAQQDKSGLPNDRFSAERPEGSISTLTIQRTEQRDSAMYRCASSQTPGQGHIQYFGAGTRLSVL.

This chain links TRBV20-1 with TRBJ1-2, with D unresolved. The germline V and J ends were trimmed by 0 bases and 3 bases, with 14 bases remaining between them. The CDR3 runs to 15 residues. The germline V gene has CDR1 DFQATT and CDR2 SNEGSKA (reference sequence). The CDR3 nucleotides are TGCAGTGCTAGAGATCGGGGTCGTGGGGACTATGGCTACACCTTC. Translation gives CSARDRGRGDYGYTF.

V usage is TRBV5-1 and J usage is TRBJ2-1, with D perhaps TRBD1 or TRBD2 (5 bases each). Germline V gives CDR1 SGHRS, CDR2 YFSETQ. V shed 6 bases and J shed 0 bases, with 16 bases lying between them. The CDR3 extends over 16 amino acids. In nucleotides, the CDR3 is TGCGCCAGCACAGTTGGGGGATCGATCTCCTACAATGAGCAGTTCTTC. Its protein product is CASTVGGSISYNEQFF.

The rearrangement links TRBV4-1 to TRBJ2-1; D is undetermined. V was trimmed by 2 bases and J by 3 bases, leaving 14 bases between them. CDR1 and CDR2 from the germline V gene are MGHRA and YSYEKL. CDR3 size: 16 residues. CDR3 loop: CASSQQVVTNYNEQFF. In DNA, the CDR3 is TGCGCCAGCAGCCAACAAGTAGTTACCAACTACAATGAGCAGTTCTTC.

The gene calls are TRBV28 and TRBJ2-3; 7 positions agree with TRBD2. Germline lookup yields CDR1 MDHEN and CDR2 SYDVKM. With 7 bases clipped from V and 2 bases from J, the junction kept 3 bases outside the gene matches. CDR3 length equals 13 residues. The chain's CDR3 is CASTLAYTDTQYF. CDR3 coding DNA: TGTGCCAGCACACTAGCGTACACAGATACGCAGTATTTT.

This clonotype was observed at least ten times. The rearrangement uses TRBV7-9 and TRBJ2-7; tentative D call: TRBD2 (5 bases). Germline V lookup: CDR1 SEHNR, CDR2 FQNEAQ (reference sequence). There are 15 residues in the CDR3. The V end was cut by 5 bases, the J end by 7 bases, with 21 bases between. CDR3 protein: CASSPTPERRAEQYF. The CDR3 DNA is TGTGCCAGCAGCCCTACCCCGGAGCGGCGGGCGGAGCAGTACTTC.

V is TRBV7-9 and J is TRBJ1-4; perhaps TRBD1 as D (6 bases). Germline V gives CDR1 SEHNR, CDR2 FQNEAQ (reference sequence). V lost 5 bases to trimming and J lost 7 bases, with 20 bases between them. CDR3 length equals 16 residues. CDR3 coding DNA: TGTGCCAGCAGCGCTCATCCCCCCAGGGGCGGTGAAAAACTGTTTTTT. Translation gives CASSAHPPRGGEKLFF.

The chain links TRBV2 to TRBJ2-1; 15 bases line up with TRBD2. From germline, CDR1 is SNHLY and CDR2 FYNNEI. The CDR3 contains 19 residues. V was pared by 6 bases and J by 6 bases, with 15 bases of the junction left unmatched. CDR3 amino acids: CASRQGTSGGQTYANEQFF. CDR3 bases: TGTGCCAGCAGACAAGGGACTAGCGGGGGGCAAACTTATGCCAATGAGCAGTTCTTC.

The sample holds a few counts of this clonotype. This chain joins TRBV23-1 and TRBJ2-7; a possible D gene is TRBD1 (5 bases). TRBV23-1 is treated as an ORF (open reading frame) with a function not yet certain. The CDR3 has 15 residues. V lost 4 bases and J lost 4, with 17 bases in between. CDR3 region: CASSPTESDGYEQYF. The CDR3 DNA follows: TGCGCCAGCAGTCCGACAGAATCGGATGGTTACGAGCAGTACTTC.

The chain couples TRBV29-1 to TRBJ2-1; possibly TRBD1 or TRBD2 for D (5 bases each). CDR1 and CDR2 (germline): SQVTM, ANQGSEA. The CDR3 runs to 16 residues. V shed 3 bases and J shed 0 bases, with 15 bases lying between them. The CDR3 region has the DNA TGCAGCGTTGAGATGGGACGCAAGAGCTCCTACAATGAGCAGTTCTTC. The encoded protein is CSVEMGRKSSYNEQFF.

The rearrangement uses TRBV29-1 and TRBJ2-1; a possible D gene is TRBD1 (5 bases). The CDR3 is made up of 14 amino acids. Trimming took off 3 bases at V and 4 bases at J, with 13 bases between the two ends. CDR1 is SQVTM and CDR2 is ANQGSEA in the germline V gene. The CDR3 DNA is TGCAGCGTTGATGGACAAGTAGAGTACAATGAGCAGTTCTTC. Amino acids: CSVDGQVEYNEQFF.

This clonotype has a count of ten or more. The V and J genes are TRBV12-3 or TRBV12-4 and TRBJ2-3, with D possibly matching TRBD2 (6 bases). CDR3 size: 16 residues. V was pared by 6 bases and J by 5 bases, with 21 bases between. CDR3 residues: CASSRGVAAAGDTQYF. The CDR3, as DNA: TGTGCCAGCAGCCGAGGGGTAGCGGCGGCGGGAGATACGCAGTATTTT.